The TCR beta chain described here comes from a study of CD8 T cells in Susac syndrome. The CDR3 contains 15 residues. J gave up 4 bases and V 2 bases, and 5 bases lay outside the gene matches. CDR1 is LGHDT, CDR2 YNNKEL, per germline (reference sequence). Reverse transcription of about 0.5 to 1 ug RNA was carried out with random hexamers. TCRdb itself ran the immunoSEQ multiplex PCR reads through MiXCR, one entry per CDR3 protein. The profile shows about 210,000 distinct CDR3 sequences, roughly 93% of them singletons. The chain has TRBV3-1 and TRBJ1-2; 9 nucleotides line up with TRBD1. The clonotype was recovered from a human donor with Susac syndrome. Sequencing used CD4+ T cells from PBMCs. CDR3 DNA: TGTGCCAGCAGCCAACGTGGACAGGGGCTCTATGGCTACACCTTC. Amino acids: CASSQRGQGLYGYTF.